The 23 T cell receptor beta chains listed next were all sequenced from one sample in a study of blood T cell repertoires in COVID-19. Repertoires were generated with immunoSEQ multiplex PCR, while TCRdb's copy carries only in-frame clones and drops some. The data show over 150,000 clones, with 70% to 90% seen just once and over 7% held by the top ten. Source material: peripheral blood. These receptors were taken from a man aged 45-65 years with active or convalescent COVID-19.

The chain combines TRBV4-1 with TRBJ2-1; D is uncertain. V lost 0 bases to trimming and J lost 2 bases, with 17 bases between them. The CDR3 has 18 residues. Germline CDR1 is MGHRA and CDR2 is YSYEKL. For the CDR3, the DNA is TGCGCCAGCAGCCAAGATATGATAAGTAGTGTGGCCTACAATGAGCAGTTCTTC. Residues: CASSQDMISSVAYNEQFF.

This rearrangement joins TRBV5-5 to TRBJ1-1, with TRBD1 matching over 7 bases. Germline values: CDR1 SGHKS, CDR2 YYEKEE (reference sequence). The CDR3 loop spans 14 amino acids. V dropped 4 bases and J dropped 1; count of bases not matched to a gene: 4. The CDR3 sequence: CASSLGTANTEAFF. The CDR3, as DNA: TGTGCCAGCAGCCTCGGGACAGCGAACACTGAAGCTTTCTTT.

CDR3 in DNA: TGTGCCAGCAGTTTCCGGACAGTCGGTGGCTACACCTTC. Amino acid sequence: CASSFRTVGGYTF. This chain links TRBV28 with TRBJ1-2; maybe TRBD1 (6 bases). The CDR3 has 13 amino acids. CDR1 MDHEN and CDR2 SYDVKM come from the germline V gene. V lost 3 bases to trimming and J lost 7 bases, with 12 bases between them.

This clone was counted between two and nine times. The chain's CDR3 is CASSESLAGADTQYF. CDR3 DNA: TGTGCCAGCAGTGAAAGTCTAGCGGGGGCAGATACGCAGTATTTT. The chain is built from TRBV6-4 and TRBJ2-3; 10 nucleotides agree with TRBD2. Unmatched junction bases numbered 4, after V lost 3 bases and J lost 4 bases. This CDR3 spans 15 amino acids. Germline CDR1 and CDR2: MRHNA and SNTAGT.

The chain uses TRBV6-1 and TRBJ1-2; D gene ambiguous. The V gene's germline CDR1 is MNHNS and CDR2 SASEGT. V was pared by 3 bases and J by 1 base, with 9 bases between. The CDR3 loop spans 14 amino acids. CDR3 sequence (DNA): TGTGCCAGCAGTGAGCTCGGGAGTAACTATGGCTACACCTTC. Protein sequence: CASSELGSNYGYTF.

This clone was seen a single time. The rearrangement links TRBV5-4 to TRBJ1-2; D possibly corresponds to TRBD1 (6 bases). The CDR3 is made up of 16 amino acids. V was clipped by 0 bases and J by 6 bases, with 18 bases between them. The germline gives CDR1 SGHNT, CDR2 YYREEE (reference sequence). This chain's CDR3 is CASSLGGGGREDGYTF. The CDR3 nucleotides are TGTGCCAGCAGCTTGGGAGGGGGGGGGCGAGAGGATGGCTACACCTTC.

The chain is built from TRBV11-1 and TRBJ1-1; D is perhaps TRBD1 (6 bases). The CDR3 contains 15 residues. Germline CDR1 and CDR2: SGHAT and FQDESV (reference sequence). Trimming left V 5 bases short and J 3 bases short, with 16 bases between. The CDR3 reads CASSPPQGGYTEAFF. The CDR3 DNA reads as TGTGCCAGCAGCCCCCCACAAGGGGGATACACTGAAGCTTTCTTT.

This clone was recorded a few times. The chain couples TRBV4-3 to TRBJ1-1, with 8 bases aligning to TRBD1. CDR3 length equals 15 residues. Trimming took 2 bases from V and 2 from J; bases not matched to a gene: 4. Germline values: CDR1 LGHNA, CDR2 YSLEER. As DNA, the CDR3 is TGCGCCAGCAGCCAATCGACAGGGGTAAACACTGAAGCTTTCTTT. This sequence encodes CASSQSTGVNTEAFF.

The chain combines TRBV2 with TRBJ2-3; 7 positions agree with TRBD2. Germline CDR1 reads SNHLY; CDR2 reads FYNNEI. Germline trimming cut 7 bases from V and 4 bases from J; bases unmatched to any gene: 14. The CDR3 is 16 amino acids. This CDR3 reads CASMNPGGGPADTQYF. The CDR3 region has the DNA TGTGCCAGCATGAATCCCGGCGGGGGACCGGCAGATACGCAGTATTTT.

The genes are TRBV19 and TRBJ2-1; TRBD2 aligns across 10 bases. The J segment lost 4 bases and the V segment lost 6 bases, leaving 3 bases of the junction unmatched. Germline assignment: CDR1 LNHDA and CDR2 SQIVND (reference sequence). The CDR3 has 14 amino acids. CDR3 residues: CASRSGRGYNEQFF. CDR3 in DNA: TGTGCCAGTAGGAGCGGGAGGGGTTACAATGAGCAGTTCTTC.

This chain uses TRBV30 with TRBJ2-3; 8 bases line up with TRBD2. Germline V gives CDR1 GTSNPN, CDR2 SVGIG (reference sequence). This CDR3 comprises 15 residues. The ends lost 4 bases at V and 4 bases at J; junction bases unmatched: 10. DNA of the CDR3: TGTGCCTGGAAATCCAGCGGGGGTTGGGCAGATACGCAGTATTTT. Amino acid sequence: CAWKSSGGWADTQYF.

This clone was observed a handful of times. The chain uses TRBV2 and TRBJ1-4; the match to TRBD1 covers 9 bases. The J segment lost 0 bases and the V segment lost 7 bases, leaving 3 bases of the junction unmatched. The CDR3 spans 15 residues. From germline, CDR1 is SNHLY and CDR2 FYNNEI. The CDR3 DNA is TGTGCCAGCATCCGGGACAGGGCAACTAATGAAAAACTGTTTTTT. Its translation: CASIRDRATNEKLFF.

This clone has just one count. The chain is built from TRBV28 and TRBJ1-6; D gene unclear. Germline values: CDR1 MDHEN, CDR2 SYDVKM. The V end was cut by 4 bases, the J end by 9 bases, with 13 bases between. The CDR3 sequence is 14 residues long. CDR3 residues: CASSYKERVSPLHF. In DNA, the CDR3 is TGTGCCAGCAGTTATAAAGAACGCGTTTCACCCCTCCACTTT.

This clone was observed a single time. The chain employs TRBV19 and TRBJ1-3; 8 bases are shared with TRBD1. J gave up 0 bases and V 6 bases, and 7 bases lay outside the gene matches. The germline gives CDR1 LNHDA, CDR2 SQIVND (reference sequence). This CDR3 spans 16 amino acids. CDR3: CASRTGVASSGNTIYF. CDR3 bases: TGTGCCAGTAGGACAGGGGTCGCGAGCTCTGGAAACACCATATATTTT.

The rearrangement links TRBV19 to TRBJ2-7; 8 bases fit TRBD1. Unmatched junction bases numbered 7, after V lost 2 bases and J lost 4 bases. Germline CDR1 and CDR2: LNHDA and SQIVND (reference sequence). The CDR3 has 15 residues. CDR3 nucleotide sequence: TGTGCCAGTAGTATAACGACAGGGGACAGATACGAGCAGTACTTC. Protein: CASSITTGDRYEQYF.

The CDR3 reads CASSLIPGDTQYF. The DNA of the CDR3 is TGTGCCAGCAGTTTAATCCCAGGGGATACGCAGTATTTT. The chain uses TRBV28 and TRBJ2-3, with D possibly being TRBD1 (5 bases). Per the germline V gene, CDR1 is MDHEN and CDR2 is SYDVKM. The CDR3 has 13 residues. Trimming stripped 2 bases from V and 6 bases from J, with 9 bases between. Full variable domain (outside the CDR3, taken from reference TRBV28 and TRBJ2-3): DVKVTQSSRYLVKRTGEKVFLECVQDMDHENMFWYRQDPGLGLRLIYFSYDVKMKEKGDIPEGYSVSREKKERFSLILESASTNQTSMYLCASSLIPGDTQYFGPGTRLTVL.

This clone occurred once. The chain employs TRBV29-1 and TRBJ2-2; no reliable D call. Trimming removed 5 bases at V and 0 bases at J, with 13 bases between. This CDR3 is built from 15 residues. Germline CDR1 SQVTM, CDR2 ANQGSEA. For the CDR3, the DNA is TGCAGCGTTTGTCCGGCGGCTTCGAACACCGGGGAGCTGTTTTTT. Translated, it gives CSVCPAASNTGELFF.

This clone was seen once. CDR3 coding DNA: TGTGCCAGCAGTCCCCAGGGGGCCGAGAACACTGAAGCTTTCTTT. Its protein product is CASSPQGAENTEAFF. The J gene is TRBJ1-1, the V gene TRBV5-5, with 8 nucleotides matching TRBD1. Germline V gives CDR1 SGHKS, CDR2 YYEKEE (reference sequence). V lost 5 bases to trimming and J lost 1 base; unmatched junction nucleotides: 7. The CDR3 is 15 residues long.

The DNA for the CDR3 is TGTGCCAGCAGTTGGTCCAGAAACATTCAGTACTTC. This codes for CASSWSRNIQYF. The V gene is TRBV28, the J gene TRBJ2-4; D is ambiguous. The length of the CDR3 is 12 residues. Germline CDR1 MDHEN, CDR2 SYDVKM. The V end was cut by 4 bases, the J end by 6 bases, with 7 bases between.

The rearrangement links TRBV27 to TRBJ2-7; the match to TRBD2 covers 9 bases. Trimming cost V 8 bases and J 2 bases; bases outside gene matches: 7. The germline gives CDR1 MNHEY, CDR2 SMNVEV (reference sequence). This CDR3 has 14 amino acids. This CDR3 is CASWEREDTYEQYF. Written as DNA, the CDR3 is TGTGCCAGCTGGGAGCGGGAGGACACCTACGAGCAGTACTTC.

The gene calls are TRBV9 and TRBJ2-7; a possible D gene is TRBD1 (6 bases). V was clipped by 3 bases and J by 4 bases, with 17 bases between them. The CDR3 is 15 residues long. CDR1 is SGDLS and CDR2 is YYNGEE in the germline V gene. The CDR3 spells CASSDRDMPEYEQYF. The CDR3 bases are TGTGCCAGCAGCGACCGGGACATGCCGGAATACGAGCAGTACTTC.

The rearrangement uses TRBV7-6 and TRBJ2-4; tentatively, D is TRBD1 (5 bases). CDR1 is SGHVS, CDR2 FNYEAQ, per germline. This CDR3 spans 12 amino acids. V dropped 4 bases and J dropped 6 bases, with 7 bases sitting between them. The CDR3 loop reads CASSSQGNIQYF. CDR3 bases: TGTGCCAGCAGCTCTCAGGGAAACATTCAGTACTTC.

The gene calls are TRBV19 and TRBJ1-2, with 9 nucleotides matching TRBD1. This CDR3 spans 14 amino acids. Trimming removed 6 bases from V and 8 bases from J; junction bases left unmatched: 10. The germline gives CDR1 LNHDA, CDR2 SQIVND (reference sequence). Here the CDR3 reads CASRTPGQGSGYTF. CDR3 bases: TGTGCCAGTAGGACTCCGGGACAGGGCAGCGGCTACACCTTC.